Below, one T cell receptor (beta chain) is given with its context. The data were obtained in a study of blood T cell repertoires in COVID-19. Study summary: COVID-19 samples, acute and convalescent, were from the United States, Italy and Spain. T cells, B-cell-depleted T cells, or PBMCs supplied cDNA or gDNA.

Germline V gives CDR1 LGHNA, CDR2 YNFKEQ. The CDR3 is made up of 15 amino acids. Trimming cost V 2 bases and J 3 bases; bases outside gene matches: 2. Libraries were prepared by immunoSEQ multiplex PCR; TCRdb keeps only in-frame clonotypes and omits some of them. Among over 35,000 clones listed, roughly 90% were seen once. The sequencing input was peripheral blood. V gene TRBV4-2 combines with J gene TRBJ1-2, with 11 bases fitting TRBD1. This TCR was sampled from a man between 65 and 80 years old with active COVID-19. CDR3 coding DNA: TGTGCCAGCAGCCAACGGGACAGGGGGGACTATGGCTACACCTTC. This codes for CASSQRDRGDYGYTF.